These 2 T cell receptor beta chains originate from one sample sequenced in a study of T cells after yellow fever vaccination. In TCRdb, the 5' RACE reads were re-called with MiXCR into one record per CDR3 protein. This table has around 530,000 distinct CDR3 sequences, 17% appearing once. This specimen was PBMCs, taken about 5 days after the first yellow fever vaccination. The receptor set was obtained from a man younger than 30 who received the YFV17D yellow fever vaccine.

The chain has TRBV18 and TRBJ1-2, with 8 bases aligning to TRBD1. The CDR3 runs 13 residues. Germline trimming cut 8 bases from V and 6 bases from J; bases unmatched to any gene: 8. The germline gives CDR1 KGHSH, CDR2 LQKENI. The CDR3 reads CASTDRGGDGYTF. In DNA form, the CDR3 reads TGTGCCAGCACAGACAGGGGCGGAGATGGCTACACCTTC.

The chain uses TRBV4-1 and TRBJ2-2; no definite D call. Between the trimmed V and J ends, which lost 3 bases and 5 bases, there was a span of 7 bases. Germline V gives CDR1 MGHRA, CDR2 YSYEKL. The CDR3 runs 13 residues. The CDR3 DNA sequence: TGCGCCAGCAGCCACCTGGGAACCGGGGAGCTGTTTTTT. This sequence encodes CASSHLGTGELFF.